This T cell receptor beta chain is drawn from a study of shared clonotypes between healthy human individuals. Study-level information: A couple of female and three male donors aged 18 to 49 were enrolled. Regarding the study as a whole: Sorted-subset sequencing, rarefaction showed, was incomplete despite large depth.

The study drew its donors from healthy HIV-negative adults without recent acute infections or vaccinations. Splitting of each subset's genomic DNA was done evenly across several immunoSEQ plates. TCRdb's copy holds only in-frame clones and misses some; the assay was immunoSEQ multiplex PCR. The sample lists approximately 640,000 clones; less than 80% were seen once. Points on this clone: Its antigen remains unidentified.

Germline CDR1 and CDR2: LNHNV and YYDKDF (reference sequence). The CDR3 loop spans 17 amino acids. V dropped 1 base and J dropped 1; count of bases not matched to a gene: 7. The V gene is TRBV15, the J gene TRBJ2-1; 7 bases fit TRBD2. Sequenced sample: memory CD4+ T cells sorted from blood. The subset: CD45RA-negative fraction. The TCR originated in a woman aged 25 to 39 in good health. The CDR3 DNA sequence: TGTGCCACCAGCAGAGCCAGAGGGAGGGGTTCCTACAATGAGCAGTTCTTC. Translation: CATSRARGRGSYNEQFF.